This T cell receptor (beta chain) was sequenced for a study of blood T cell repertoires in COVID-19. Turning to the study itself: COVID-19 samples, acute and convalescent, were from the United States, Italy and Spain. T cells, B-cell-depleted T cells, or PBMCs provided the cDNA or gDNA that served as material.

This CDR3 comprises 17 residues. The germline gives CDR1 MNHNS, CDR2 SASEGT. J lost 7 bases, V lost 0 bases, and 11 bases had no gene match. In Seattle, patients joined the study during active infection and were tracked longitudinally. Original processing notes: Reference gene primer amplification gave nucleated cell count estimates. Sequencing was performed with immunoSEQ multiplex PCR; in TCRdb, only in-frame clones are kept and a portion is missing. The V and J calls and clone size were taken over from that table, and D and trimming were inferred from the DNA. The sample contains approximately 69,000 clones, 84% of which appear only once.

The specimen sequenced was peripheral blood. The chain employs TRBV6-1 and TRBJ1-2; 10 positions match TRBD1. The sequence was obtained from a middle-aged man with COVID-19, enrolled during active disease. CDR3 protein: CASSEAVPGQGRGGYTF. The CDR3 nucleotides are TGTGCCAGCAGTGAAGCCGTCCCGGGACAGGGGCGAGGTGGCTACACCTTC.